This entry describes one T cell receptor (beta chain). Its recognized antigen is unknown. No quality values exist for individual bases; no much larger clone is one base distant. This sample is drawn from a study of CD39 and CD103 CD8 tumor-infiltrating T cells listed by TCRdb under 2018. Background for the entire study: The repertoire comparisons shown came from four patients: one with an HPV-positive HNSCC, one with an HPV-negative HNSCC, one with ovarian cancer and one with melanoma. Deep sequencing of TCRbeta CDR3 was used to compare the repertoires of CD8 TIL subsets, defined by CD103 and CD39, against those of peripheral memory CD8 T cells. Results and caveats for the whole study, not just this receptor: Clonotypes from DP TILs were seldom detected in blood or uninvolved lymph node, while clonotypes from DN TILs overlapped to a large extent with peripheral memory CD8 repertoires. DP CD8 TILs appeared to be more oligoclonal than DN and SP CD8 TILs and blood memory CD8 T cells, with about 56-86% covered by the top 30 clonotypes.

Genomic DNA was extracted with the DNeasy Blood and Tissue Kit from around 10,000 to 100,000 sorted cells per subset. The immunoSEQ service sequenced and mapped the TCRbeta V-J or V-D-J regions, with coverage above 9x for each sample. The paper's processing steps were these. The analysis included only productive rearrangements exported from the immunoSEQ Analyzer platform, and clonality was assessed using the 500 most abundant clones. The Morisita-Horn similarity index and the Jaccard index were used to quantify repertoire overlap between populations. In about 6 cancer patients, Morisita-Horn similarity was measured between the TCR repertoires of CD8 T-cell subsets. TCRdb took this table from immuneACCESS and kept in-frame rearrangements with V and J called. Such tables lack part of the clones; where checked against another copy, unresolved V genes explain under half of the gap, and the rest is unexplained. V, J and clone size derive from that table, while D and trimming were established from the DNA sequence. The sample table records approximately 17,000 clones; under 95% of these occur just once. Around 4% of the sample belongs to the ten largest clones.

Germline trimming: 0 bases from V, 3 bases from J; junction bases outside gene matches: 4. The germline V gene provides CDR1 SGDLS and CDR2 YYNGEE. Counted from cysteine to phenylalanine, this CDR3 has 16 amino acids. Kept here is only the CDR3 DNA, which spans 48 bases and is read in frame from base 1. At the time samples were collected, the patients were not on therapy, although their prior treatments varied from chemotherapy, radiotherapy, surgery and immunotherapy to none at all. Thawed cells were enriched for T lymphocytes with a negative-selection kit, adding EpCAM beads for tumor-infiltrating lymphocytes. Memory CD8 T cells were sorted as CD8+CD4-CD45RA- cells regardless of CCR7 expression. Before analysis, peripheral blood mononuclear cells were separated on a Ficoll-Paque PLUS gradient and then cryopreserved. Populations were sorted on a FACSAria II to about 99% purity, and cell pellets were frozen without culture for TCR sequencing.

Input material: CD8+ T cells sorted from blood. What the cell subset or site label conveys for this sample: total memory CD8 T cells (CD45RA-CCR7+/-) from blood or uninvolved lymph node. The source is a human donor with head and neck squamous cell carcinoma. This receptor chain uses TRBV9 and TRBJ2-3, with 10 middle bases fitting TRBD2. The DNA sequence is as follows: TGTGCCAGCAGCGTAGGGCTAGCGGGGGTAACAGATACGCAGTATTTT. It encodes CASSVGLAGVTDTQYF.